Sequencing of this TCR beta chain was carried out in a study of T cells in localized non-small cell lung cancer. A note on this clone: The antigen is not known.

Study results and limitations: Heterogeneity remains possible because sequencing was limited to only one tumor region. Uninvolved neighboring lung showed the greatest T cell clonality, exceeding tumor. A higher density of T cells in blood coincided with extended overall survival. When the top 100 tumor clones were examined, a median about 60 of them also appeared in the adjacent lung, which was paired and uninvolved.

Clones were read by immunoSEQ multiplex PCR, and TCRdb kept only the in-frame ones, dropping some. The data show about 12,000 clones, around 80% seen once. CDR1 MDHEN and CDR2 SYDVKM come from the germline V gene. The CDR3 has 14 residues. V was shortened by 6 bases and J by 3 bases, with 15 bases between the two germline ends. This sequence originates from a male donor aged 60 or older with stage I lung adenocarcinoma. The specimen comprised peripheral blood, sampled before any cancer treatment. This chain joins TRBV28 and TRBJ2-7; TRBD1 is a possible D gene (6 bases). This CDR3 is CASSPTGWVYEQYF. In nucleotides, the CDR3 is TGTGCCAGCAGCCCTACAGGGTGGGTCTACGAGCAGTACTTC.